Listed here is a single T cell receptor (beta chain). The antigen is undetermined. The table came from immunoSEQ multiplex PCR; TCRdb's copy has only in-frame clones and leaves some out. The profile shows 70,000 to 90,000 clones, approximately 91% of them singletons. The CDR3 contains 16 residues. Germline-derived CDR1 and CDR2 are MRHNA and SNTAGT. J lost 4 bases, V lost 0 bases, and 5 bases had no gene match. The source of the sample is a study of T cell responses to AZD1222 COVID-19 vaccine. Study conclusions and caveats: Repertoires were sampled only after the peak T cell response. Donors in the cohort were predominantly white British and more often female, and clonal diversity was possibly underestimated. The study identified only five to seven AZD1222 recipients as seropositive at baseline.

The genes are TRBV6-4 and TRBJ2-2; 7 nucleotides match TRBD2. This sequence originates from an adult in good health. This specimen consisted of peripheral blood, obtained on day 0 of AZD1222 vaccination. This chain's CDR3 is CASSDSSGGPTGELFF. CDR3 nucleotides: TGTGCCAGCAGTGACTCCTCGGGAGGCCCCACCGGGGAGCTGTTTTTT.